Listed below are T cell receptor beta chains from one sample, sequenced in a study of Ad26.COV2.S vaccination and SARS-CoV-2 variants. Data came from immunoSEQ multiplex PCR; TCRdb stores just in-frame clones and leaves some out. In the table there are around 450,000 clones, roughly 87% of which are singletons. The sample was peripheral blood, taken in a trial of Ad26.COV2.S vaccine versus placebo. Receptors originate from a person aged 18-60 years who received the Ad26.COV2.S COVID-19 vaccine or a placebo. Each CDR3 is given with its conserved first and last residue. A D gene is named only where the DNA matches it firmly. The size entry is marked missing in some rows and otherwise reads once, few, many or a size class.

cdr3_aa	cdr3_nt	v_call	clone_size	d_call	j_call
CASRLGTDLIQYF	TGTGCCAGCCGACTAGGGACCGACTTAATTCAGTACTTC	TRBV3-1/TRBV3-2	NA	NA	TRBJ2-4
CASSVGDTFHEKLFF	TGTGCCAGCAGCGTAGGGGACACCTTCCACGAAAAACTGTTTTTT	TRBV9	NA	NA	TRBJ1-4
CASSPGTNTEAFF	TGTGCCAGCTCACCAGGGACGAACACTGAAGCTTTCTTT	TRBV18	NA	NA	TRBJ1-1
CASSPSGQGSQPQHF	TGTGCCAGCTCACCGTCGGGACAGGGGAGTCAGCCCCAGCATTTT	TRBV18	once	TRBD1	TRBJ1-5
CASSQETSVYYNEQFF	TGTGCCAGCAGCCAAGAGACTAGCGTTTACTACAATGAGCAGTTCTTC	TRBV4-2	NA	TRBD2	TRBJ2-1
CASSRIDTGVQTGELFF	TGTGCCAGCAGCCGAATAGATACGGGAGTTCAGACCGGGGAGCTGTTTTTT	TRBV7-9	NA	NA	TRBJ2-2
CASSGHNRGGNSPLHF	TGTGCCAGCAGCGGACACAACAGGGGCGGTAATTCACCCCTCCACTTT	TRBV21-1	NA	NA	TRBJ1-6
CSVVRGVSGNEQFF	TGCAGCGTTGTTAGAGGGGTTAGCGGAAATGAGCAGTTCTTC	TRBV29-1	NA	NA	TRBJ2-1
CASSQLFYSSYEQYF	TGCGCCAGCAGCCAACTATTTTACAGCTCCTACGAGCAGTACTTC	TRBV4-3	NA	NA	TRBJ2-7
CASSPPASSYNEQFF	TGTGCCAGCAGCCCACCGGCAAGCTCCTACAATGAGCAGTTCTTC	TRBV5-6	NA	NA	TRBJ2-1
CASSKTGNTEAFF	TGTGCCAGCAGCAAAACAGGGAACACTGAAGCTTTCTTT	TRBV7-3	NA	NA	TRBJ1-1